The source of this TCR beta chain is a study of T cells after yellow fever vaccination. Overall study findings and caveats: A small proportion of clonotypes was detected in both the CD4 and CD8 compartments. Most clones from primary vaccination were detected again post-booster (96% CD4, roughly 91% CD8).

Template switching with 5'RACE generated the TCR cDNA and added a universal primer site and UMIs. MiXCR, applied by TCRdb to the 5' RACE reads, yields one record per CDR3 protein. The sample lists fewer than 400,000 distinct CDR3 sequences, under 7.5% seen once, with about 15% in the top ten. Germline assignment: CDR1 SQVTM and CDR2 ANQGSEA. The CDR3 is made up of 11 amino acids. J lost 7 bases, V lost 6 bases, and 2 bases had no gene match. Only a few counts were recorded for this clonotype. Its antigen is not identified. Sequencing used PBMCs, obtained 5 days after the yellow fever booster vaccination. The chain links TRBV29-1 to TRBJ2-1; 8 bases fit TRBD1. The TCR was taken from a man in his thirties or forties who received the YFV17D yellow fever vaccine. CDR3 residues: CSVYRGNEQFF. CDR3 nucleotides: TGCAGCGTCTACAGGGGGAATGAGCAGTTCTTC.